These 11 T cell receptor beta chains came from one sample sequenced in a study of blood T cell repertoires in COVID-19. Assay: immunoSEQ multiplex PCR; the TCRdb copy retains only in-frame clones and omits some. The sample shows 45,000 to 55,000 clones, more than 70% of them seen only once. Sequencing used peripheral blood. The receptors derive from a woman older than 75 with acute or convalescent COVID-19.

The rearrangement joins TRBV5-1 to TRBJ2-3; 9 bases are shared with TRBD2. Germline CDR1 SGHRS, CDR2 YFSETQ. This CDR3 comprises 14 residues. With 6 bases clipped from V and 2 bases from J, the junction kept 4 bases outside the gene matches. The CDR3 DNA follows: TGCGCCAGCAACCTAGCGGGGTCCACAGATACGCAGTATTTT. It is translated as CASNLAGSTDTQYF.

This chain uses TRBV11-2 with TRBJ2-7; TRBD2 matches 7 bases. The CDR3 is made up of 13 amino acids. J gave up 7 bases and V 5 bases, and 8 bases lay outside the gene matches. The germline V gene encodes CDR1 SGHAT and CDR2 FQNNGV. CDR3 region: CASSRGRGGEQYV. The DNA for the CDR3 is TGTGCCAGCAGCCGCGGGCGGGGAGGGGAGCAGTACGTC.

The chain uses TRBV2 and TRBJ2-1; TRBD2 agrees at 11 bases. CDR3 size: 15 residues. CDR1 and CDR2 from the germline V gene are SNHLY and FYNNEI. Trimming at V came to 6 bases and at J to 7 bases, leaving 8 bases not matched to a gene. The CDR3 coding sequence is TGTGCCAGCAGATTAGCGGGGGGGTCTTATAATGAGCAGTTCTTC. Translating it yields CASRLAGGSYNEQFF.

CDR3 nucleotides: TGTGCCAGCAGCAGACAGGGATTAGGCTACGAGCAGTACTTC. Protein: CASSRQGLGYEQYF. V usage is TRBV7-9 and J usage is TRBJ2-7, with TRBD1 matching over 7 bases. From germline, CDR1 is SEHNR and CDR2 FQNEAQ (reference sequence). The trim removed 5 bases at V and 3 bases at J, leaving 7 bases unmatched. CDR3 length: 14 amino acids.

The chain recombines TRBV2 with TRBJ2-2; D gene uncertain. From germline, CDR1 is SNHLY and CDR2 FYNNEI. V dropped 3 bases and J dropped 6 bases, with 11 bases sitting between them. This CDR3 spans 14 amino acids. DNA for the CDR3: TGTGCCAGCAGTGAGCAGGTACCGGCCGGGGAGCTGTTTTTT. Its translation: CASSEQVPAGELFF.

The chain joins TRBV6-5 to TRBJ1-2, with 8 bases that match TRBD1. Germline-derived CDR1 and CDR2 are MNHEY and SVGAGI. The V segment lost 6 bases and the J segment 4 bases; nucleotides outside the gene matches: 7. The CDR3 is 14 amino acids. The CDR3 loop is CASRDQGAPYGYTF. The CDR3 bases are TGTGCCAGCAGGGACCAGGGGGCTCCCTATGGCTACACCTTC.

CDR3 DNA sequence: TGTGCCAGCTCACCCGGACAGGAATATGGCTACACCTTC. It translates to CASSPGQEYGYTF. This chain joins TRBV18 and TRBJ1-2; 7 positions agree with TRBD1. The CDR3 consists of 13 residues. V lost 3 bases and J lost 5; bases outside the gene matches: 3. The germline gives CDR1 KGHSH, CDR2 LQKENI.

The rearrangement uses TRBV19 and TRBJ2-7; TRBD2 matches at 8 bases. The germline V gene encodes CDR1 LNHDA and CDR2 SQIVND (reference sequence). The CDR3 loop spans 14 amino acids. J lost 2 bases, V lost 7 bases, and 7 bases had no gene match. The chain's CDR3 is CASTVSGATYEQYF. In DNA form, the CDR3 reads TGTGCCAGTACCGTTAGCGGGGCAACCTACGAGCAGTACTTC.

The V gene is TRBV2, the J gene TRBJ1-1, with D perhaps TRBD1 (5 bases). Trimming left V 11 bases short and J 1 base short, with 20 bases between. CDR3 length: 15 amino acids. The V gene's germline CDR1 is SNHLY and CDR2 FYNNEI. The CDR3 DNA sequence: TGTGCCGGATCTGACGGGGGACCGAAGAACACTGAAGCTTTCTTT. Encoded protein: CAGSDGGPKNTEAFF. The whole variable domain, filled in from reference TRBV2 and TRBJ1-1, reads EPEVTQTPSHQVTQMGQEVILRCVPISNHLYFYWYRQILGQKVEFLVSFYNNEISEKSEIFDDQFSVERPDGSNFTLKIRSTKLEDSAMYFCAGSDGGPKNTEAFFGQGTRLTVV.

The chain has TRBV6-5 and TRBJ1-2; 7 positions agree with TRBD1. Germline V gives CDR1 MNHEY, CDR2 SVGAGI. J lost 7 bases, V lost 2 bases, and 4 bases had no gene match. The CDR3 length is 13 residues. This CDR3 is CASSYVQGGGYTF. The CDR3 DNA follows: TGTGCCAGCAGTTACGTTCAGGGGGGTGGCTACACCTTC.

The chain recombines TRBV11-2 with TRBJ2-1; D may be TRBD1 (6 bases). Germline V gene data show CDR1 as SGHAT and CDR2 as FQNNGV. The CDR3 loop spans 11 amino acids. Trimming stripped 3 bases from V and 15 bases from J, with 12 bases between. The CDR3, as DNA: TGTGCCAGCAGCTTTCGTACAGGGCGGTTCTTC. Its protein product is CASSFRTGRFF.